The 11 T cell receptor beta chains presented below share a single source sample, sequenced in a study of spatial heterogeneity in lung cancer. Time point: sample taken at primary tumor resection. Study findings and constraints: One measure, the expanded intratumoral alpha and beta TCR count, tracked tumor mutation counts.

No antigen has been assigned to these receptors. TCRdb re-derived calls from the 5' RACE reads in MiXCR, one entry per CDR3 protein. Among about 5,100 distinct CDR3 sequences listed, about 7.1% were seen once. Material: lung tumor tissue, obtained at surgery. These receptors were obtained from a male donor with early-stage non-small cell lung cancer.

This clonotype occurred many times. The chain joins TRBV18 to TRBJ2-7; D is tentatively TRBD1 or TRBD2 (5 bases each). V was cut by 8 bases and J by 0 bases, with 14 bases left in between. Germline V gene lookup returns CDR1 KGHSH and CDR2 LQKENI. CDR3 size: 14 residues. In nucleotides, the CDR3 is TGTGCCAGCACGGGACGGGAAAGCTCCTACGAGCAGTACTTC. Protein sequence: CASTGRESSYEQYF.

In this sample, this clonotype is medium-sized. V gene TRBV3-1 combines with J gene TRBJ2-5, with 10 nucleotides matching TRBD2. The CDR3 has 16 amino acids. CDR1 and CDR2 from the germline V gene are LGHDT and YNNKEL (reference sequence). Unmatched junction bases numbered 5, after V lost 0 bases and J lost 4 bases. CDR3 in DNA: TGTGCCAGCAGCCAAGATCGGCTAGCGGGGGTAGAGACCCAGTACTTC. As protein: CASSQDRLAGVETQYF.

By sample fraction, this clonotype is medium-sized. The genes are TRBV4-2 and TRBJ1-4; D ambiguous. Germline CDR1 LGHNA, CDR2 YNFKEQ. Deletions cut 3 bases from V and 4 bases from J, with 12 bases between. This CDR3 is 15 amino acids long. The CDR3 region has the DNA TGTGCCAGCAGCCAGGGTCTGAGGAGTAATGAAAAACTGTTTTTT. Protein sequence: CASSQGLRSNEKLFF.

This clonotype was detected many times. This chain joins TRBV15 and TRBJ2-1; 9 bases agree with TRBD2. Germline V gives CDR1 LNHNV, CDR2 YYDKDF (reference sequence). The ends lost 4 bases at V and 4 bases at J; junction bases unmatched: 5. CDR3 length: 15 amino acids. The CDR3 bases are TGTGCCACCAGCATTGGGACTAGCAGGTACAATGAGCAGTTCTTC. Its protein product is CATSIGTSRYNEQFF. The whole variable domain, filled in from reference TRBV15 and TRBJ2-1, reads DAMVIQNPRYQVTQFGKPVTLSCSQTLNHNVMYWYQQKSSQAPKLLFHYYDKDFNNEADTPDNFQSRRPNTSFCFLDIRSPGLGDTAMYLCATSIGTSRYNEQFFGPGTRLTVL.

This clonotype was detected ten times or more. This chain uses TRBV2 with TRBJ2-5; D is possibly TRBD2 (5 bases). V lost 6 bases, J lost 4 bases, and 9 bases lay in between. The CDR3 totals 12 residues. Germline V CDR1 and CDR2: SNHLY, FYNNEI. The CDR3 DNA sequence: TGTGCCAGCAGAGCGGACGGAGAGACCCAGTACTTC. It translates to CASRADGETQYF.

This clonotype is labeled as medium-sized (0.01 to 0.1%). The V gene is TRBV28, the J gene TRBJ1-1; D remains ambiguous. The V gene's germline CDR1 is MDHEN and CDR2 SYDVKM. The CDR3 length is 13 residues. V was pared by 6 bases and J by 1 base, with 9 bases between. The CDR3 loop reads CASRETGNTEAFF. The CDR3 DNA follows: TGTGCCAGCAGAGAAACGGGGAACACTGAAGCTTTCTTT.

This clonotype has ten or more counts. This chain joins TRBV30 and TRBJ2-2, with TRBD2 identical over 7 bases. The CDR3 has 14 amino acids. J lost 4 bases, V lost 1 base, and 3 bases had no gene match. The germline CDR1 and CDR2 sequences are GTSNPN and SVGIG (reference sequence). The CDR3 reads CAWSAGRSTGELFF. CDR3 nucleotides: TGTGCCTGGAGTGCCGGGAGGTCCACCGGGGAGCTGTTTTTT.

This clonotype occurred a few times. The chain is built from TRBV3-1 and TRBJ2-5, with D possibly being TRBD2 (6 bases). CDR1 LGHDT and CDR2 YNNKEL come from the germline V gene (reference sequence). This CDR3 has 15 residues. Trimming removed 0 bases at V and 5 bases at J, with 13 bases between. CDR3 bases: TGTGCCAGCAGCCAAGATCTAGGGGAGGAGGAGACCCAGTACTTC. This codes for CASSQDLGEEETQYF.

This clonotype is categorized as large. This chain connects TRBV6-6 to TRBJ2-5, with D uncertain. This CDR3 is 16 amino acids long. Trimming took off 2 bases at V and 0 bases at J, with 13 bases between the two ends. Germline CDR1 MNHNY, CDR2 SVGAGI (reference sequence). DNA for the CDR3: TGTGCCAGCAGTTACCAGCCACCGGAGTACCAAGAGACCCAGTACTTC. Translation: CASSYQPPEYQETQYF.

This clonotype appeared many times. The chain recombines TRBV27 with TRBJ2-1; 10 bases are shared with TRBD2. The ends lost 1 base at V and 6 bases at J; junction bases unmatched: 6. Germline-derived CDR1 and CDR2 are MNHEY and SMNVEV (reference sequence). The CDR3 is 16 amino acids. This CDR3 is CASSLLASGRGNEQFF. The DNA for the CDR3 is TGTGCCAGCAGTTTATTGGCTAGCGGGAGAGGCAATGAGCAGTTCTTC.

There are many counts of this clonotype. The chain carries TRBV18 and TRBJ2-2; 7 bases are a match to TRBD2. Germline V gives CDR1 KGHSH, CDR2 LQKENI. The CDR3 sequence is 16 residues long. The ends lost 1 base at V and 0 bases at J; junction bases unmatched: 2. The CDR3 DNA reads TGTGCCAGCTCACCACGACTAGCAGCGAACACCGGGGAGCTGTTTTTT. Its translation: CASSPRLAANTGELFF.